This T cell receptor beta chain was observed in a study of response to subunit inactivated influenza vaccine. Study results and limitations: Authors proposed each seasonal influenza vaccination draws in few new T cells.

In regard to this clonotype: Its antigen is not known.

Each CDR3 protein gets one entry after TCRdb re-called the RT-PCR reads with MiXCR. Found here are roughly 650,000 distinct CDR3 sequences, 15% to 17% of them singletons; the top ten hold around a tenth. The source was PBMCs from blood, collected 11 to 12 days after vaccination. The sequence was collected from a man between 50 and 59 years old who received an inactivated influenza vaccine.

CDR3 region: CSAESGGAPFYLTDTQYF. Written as DNA, the CDR3 is TGCAGTGCTGAAAGCGGGGGGGCCCCCTTTTACCTCACAGATACGCAGTATTTT. The J gene is TRBJ2-3, the V gene TRBV20-1; 10 nucleotides align to TRBD2. Germline CDR1 is DFQATT and CDR2 is SNEGSKA (reference sequence). J was trimmed by 2 bases and V by 5 bases; bases with no gene match: 16. The CDR3 has 18 amino acids.